One T cell receptor (beta chain) is described in this entry. A single base separates this from a much larger clone, so it may be a read error. The data stem from a study of T cells in Graves' hyperthyroidism and ophthalmopathy. With 0 bases removed from V and 6 bases from J, the gap between germline ends came to 13 bases. The germline CDR1 and CDR2 sequences are SGDLS and YYNGEE. The CDR3 runs to 15 residues. TCR beta CDR3 regions were amplified from RNA. Using the HTBI primer set, a first-round RT-PCR was run on the TCR CDR3. TCRdb re-called the multiplex PCR reads through MiXCR, storing one row per CDR3 protein. The profile covers hundreds of thousands of distinct CDR3 sequences, with around 15% appearing a single time and approximately 10% taken by the ten largest. Aged 18 to 65, the patients had hyperthyroidism that was newly diagnosed and had lasted under 2 months. In making diagnoses, clinical symptoms, serum thyroxine and TRAb, thyroid ultrasound and orbital computed tomography were all used.

The clonotype was recovered from a woman aged 18-30 years with Graves' hyperthyroidism. The rearrangement uses TRBV9 and TRBJ1-5, with TRBD1 as a possible D gene (5 bases). Sequenced material: blood. The CDR3 reads CASSVGWGDSQPQHF. The CDR3 DNA sequence: TGTGCCAGCAGCGTAGGGTGGGGCGATAGTCAGCCCCAGCATTTT.